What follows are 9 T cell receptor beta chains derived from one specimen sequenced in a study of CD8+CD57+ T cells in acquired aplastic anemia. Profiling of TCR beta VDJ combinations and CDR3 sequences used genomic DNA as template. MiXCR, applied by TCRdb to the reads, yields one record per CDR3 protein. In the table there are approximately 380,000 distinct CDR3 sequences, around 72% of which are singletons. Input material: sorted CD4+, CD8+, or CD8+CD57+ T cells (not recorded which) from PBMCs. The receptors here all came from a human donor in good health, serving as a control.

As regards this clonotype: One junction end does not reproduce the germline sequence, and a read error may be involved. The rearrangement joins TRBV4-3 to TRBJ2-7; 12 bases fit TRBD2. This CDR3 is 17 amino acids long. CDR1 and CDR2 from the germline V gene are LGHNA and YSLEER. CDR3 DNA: TGCGCCAGCAGTGTCCCGGGACTAGCGGGCCCCTCCTACGAGCAGTGCTTC. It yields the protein CASSVPGLAGPSYEQCF.

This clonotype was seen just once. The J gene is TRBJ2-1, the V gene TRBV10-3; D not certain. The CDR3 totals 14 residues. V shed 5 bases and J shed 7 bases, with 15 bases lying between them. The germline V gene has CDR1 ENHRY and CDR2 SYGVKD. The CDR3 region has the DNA TGTGCCATCAGTAAATATATTGCGAGAAATGAGCAGTTCTTC. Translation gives CAISKYIARNEQFF.

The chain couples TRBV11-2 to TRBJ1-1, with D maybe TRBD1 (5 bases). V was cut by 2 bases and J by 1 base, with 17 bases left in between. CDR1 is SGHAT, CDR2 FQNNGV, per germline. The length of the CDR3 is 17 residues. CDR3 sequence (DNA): TGTGCCAGCAGCTTAATTCCAGGGAGGGAAAAGAACACTGAAGCTTTCTTT. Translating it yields CASSLIPGREKNTEAFF.

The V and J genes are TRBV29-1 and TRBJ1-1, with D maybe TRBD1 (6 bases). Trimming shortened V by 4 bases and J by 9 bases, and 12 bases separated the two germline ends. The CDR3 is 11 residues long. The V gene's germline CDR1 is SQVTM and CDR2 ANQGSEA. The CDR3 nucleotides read TGCAGCGTTGCGGGGGCGGCGAAAGCTTTCTTT. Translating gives CSVAGAAKAFF.

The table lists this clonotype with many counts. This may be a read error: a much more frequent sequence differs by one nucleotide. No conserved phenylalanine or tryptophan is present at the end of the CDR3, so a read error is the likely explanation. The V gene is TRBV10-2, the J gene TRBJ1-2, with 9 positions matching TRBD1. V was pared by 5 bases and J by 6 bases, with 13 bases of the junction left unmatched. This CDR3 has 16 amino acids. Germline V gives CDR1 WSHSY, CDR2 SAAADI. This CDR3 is CASSSKPGQGYDGYTL. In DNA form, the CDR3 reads TGCGCCAGCAGTTCCAAACCGGGACAGGGTTATGATGGCTACACCCTC.

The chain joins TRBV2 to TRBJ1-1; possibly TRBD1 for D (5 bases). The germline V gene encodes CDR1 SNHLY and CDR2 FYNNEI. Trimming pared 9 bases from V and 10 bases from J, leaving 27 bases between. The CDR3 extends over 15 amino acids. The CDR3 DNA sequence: TGTGCCAGTAAACGATCAGGGTCCGGGAAAACTCTAGCTTTCTTT. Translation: CASKRSGSGKTLAFF.

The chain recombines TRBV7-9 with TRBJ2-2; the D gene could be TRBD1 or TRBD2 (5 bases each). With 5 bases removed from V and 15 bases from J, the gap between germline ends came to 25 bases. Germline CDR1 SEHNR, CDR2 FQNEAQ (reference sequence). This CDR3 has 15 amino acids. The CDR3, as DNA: TGTGCCAGCAGCCGGCACGGTGGGACGACCGGCGAGATGTTTTTT. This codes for CASSRHGGTTGEMFF.

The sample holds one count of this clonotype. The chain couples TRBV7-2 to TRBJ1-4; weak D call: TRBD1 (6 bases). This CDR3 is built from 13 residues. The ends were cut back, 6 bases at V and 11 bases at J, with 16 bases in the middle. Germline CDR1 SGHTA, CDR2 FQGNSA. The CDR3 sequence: CASRVRGLGKLFF. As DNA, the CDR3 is TGTGCCAGCAGGGTACGGGGGCTAGGTAAACTGTTTTTT.

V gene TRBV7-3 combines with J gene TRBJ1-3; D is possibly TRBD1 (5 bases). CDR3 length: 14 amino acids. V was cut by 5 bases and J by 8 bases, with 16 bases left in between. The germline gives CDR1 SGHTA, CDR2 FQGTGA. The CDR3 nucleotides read TGTGCCAGCAGCGTAGGTCCCTCGGGACACACCATATATTTT. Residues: CASSVGPSGHTIYF.